This TCR beta chain is from a study of T cell repertoires in cytomegalovirus infection. This clonotype has more than one count but fewer than ten. No antigen is known for it. TCRdb reprocessed the reads via MiXCR and lists one record per CDR3 protein. This sample has about 770,000 distinct CDR3 sequences, with roughly 29% found just once. The J segment lost 5 bases and the V segment lost 7 bases, leaving 8 bases of the junction unmatched. Germline loops: CDR1 LNHDA, CDR2 SQIVND (reference sequence). This CDR3 has 15 residues. This chain uses TRBV19 with TRBJ2-1; 10 bases are shared with TRBD2. The TCR comes from a human donor in good health (CMV status not recorded). Some clones in this sample may be carry-over from other donors' samples. Specimen: cultured CD8+ T cells from PBMCs, collected from culture after CMV antigen stimulation. The chain's CDR3 is CASTHGLADDNEQFF. CDR3 in DNA: TGTGCCAGTACCCATGGACTAGCGGATGACAATGAGCAGTTCTTC. Combining the CDR3 with reference TRBV19 and TRBJ2-1 gives the whole variable domain DGGITQSPKYLFRKEGQNVTLSCEQNLNHDAMYWYRQDPGQGLRLIYYSQIVNDFQKGDIAEGYSVSREKKESFPLTVTSAQKNPTAFYLCASTHGLADDNEQFFGPGTRLTVL.